This T cell receptor beta chain was sequenced during a study of blood T cell repertoires in COVID-19. Study details: The samples span acute and convalescent COVID-19 from the United States, Italy and Spain.

Participants came from 24 US areas, aged roughly 18 to 100 years. This clone has a single count. Germline V gene data show CDR1 as MNHEY and CDR2 as SMNVEV (reference sequence). V shed 6 bases, J shed 6 bases, and the junction held 6 bases outside the gene matches. This CDR3 comprises 13 residues. Clones were sequenced by immunoSEQ multiplex PCR, and TCRdb holds only the in-frame ones, with some missing. The sample includes over 150,000 clones, roughly four fifths of them seen just once. This chain links TRBV27 with TRBJ2-7, with 9 nucleotides matching TRBD1. The receptor comes from a man aged 35-49 years who had recovered from COVID-19. Sequences were obtained from PBMCs or T cells enriched from blood (not recorded which). The CDR3 DNA reads as TGTGCCAGCAGGCGGGACAGGGACCGCGAGCAGTACTTC. This encodes CASRRDRDREQYF.